Listed here are 21 T cell receptor beta chains from one sample, sequenced in a study of T cell changes during pregnancy in multiple sclerosis. TCRdb's table, derived via immunoSEQ multiplex PCR, lists solely in-frame clones and lacks some. The sample yields about 36,000 clones, about 92% seen once. Sequenced material: CD4+ T cells from peripheral blood mononuclear cells, taken in the first trimester of pregnancy. The receptor source for this set is a female donor with multiple sclerosis, enrolled in a pregnancy study.

The chain links TRBV11-2 to TRBJ2-7, with D perhaps TRBD2 (7 bases). Germline V gene data show CDR1 as SGHAT and CDR2 as FQNNGV. V lost 3 bases, J lost 5 bases, and 20 bases lay in between. The CDR3 consists of 16 residues. The CDR3, as DNA: TGTGCCAGCAGCTTCGTAAGGGGGGGAGCCCCGAACGAGCAGTACTTC. Residues: CASSFVRGGAPNEQYF.

The chain uses TRBV7-7 and TRBJ1-1; D is possibly TRBD1 (5 bases). Deletions cut 5 bases from V and 1 base from J, with 8 bases between. Looked up from germline, CDR1 is SSHAT and CDR2 is FNYEAQ (reference sequence). This CDR3 contains 13 residues. The chain's CDR3 is CASSRDWNTEAFF. The CDR3 coding sequence is TGTGCCAGCAGCCGGGACTGGAACACTGAAGCTTTCTTT.

This chain uses TRBV27 with TRBJ2-3; 16 bases fit TRBD2. CDR1 MNHEY and CDR2 SMNVEV come from the germline V gene (reference sequence). The CDR3 contains 17 residues. The V gene end was trimmed by 4 bases and the J gene end by 4 bases; junction bases not matched to a gene: 5. The CDR3 coding sequence is TGTGCCAGCAGTTCGTCGGGACTAGCGGGGGGGCCAGATACGCAGTATTTT. It yields the protein CASSSSGLAGGPDTQYF.

Of note for this clone: Given the absence of the conserved phenylalanine or tryptophan at the CDR3 end, a read error is likely. No DNA is shown, since the ends of the CDR3 on it are uncertain; the CDR3 is the one TCRdb lists. The V call is TRBV19, the J call TRBJ1-1. Germline-derived CDR1 and CDR2 are LNHDA and SQIVND (reference sequence). The CDR3 spans 10 residues, counting both ends. The CDR3 spells CASINPGVLK.

This chain uses TRBV2 with TRBJ1-1; perhaps TRBD1 as D (5 bases). The germline gives CDR1 SNHLY, CDR2 FYNNEI. V gave up 7 bases and J gave up 2 bases, with 11 bases separating them. This CDR3 region has 13 residues. The DNA of the CDR3 is TGTGCCAGCACCCGACAGTTTAACACTGAAGCTTTCTTT. It translates to CASTRQFNTEAFF.

The chain has TRBV7-6 and TRBJ2-2; 8 bases are a match to TRBD2. CDR3 length: 16 residues. Germline V gives CDR1 SGHVS, CDR2 FNYEAQ. V was pared by 4 bases and J by 0 bases, with 4 bases of the junction left unmatched. CDR3 sequence reads: CASSWVAGPNTGELFF. DNA of the CDR3: TGTGCCAGCAGCTGGGTAGCGGGACCGAACACCGGGGAGCTGTTTTTT. The entire variable domain, with the rest obtained from reference TRBV7-6 and TRBJ2-2, is as follows: GAGVSQSPRYKVTKRGQDVALRCDPISGHVSLYWYRQALGQGPEFLTYFNYEAQQDKSGLPNDRFSAERPEGSISTLTIQRTEQRDSAMYRCASSWVAGPNTGELFFGEGSRLTVL.

The V and J genes are TRBV2 and TRBJ1-3; TRBD1 agrees at 9 bases. Germline V gene lookup returns CDR1 SNHLY and CDR2 FYNNEI. V gave up 6 bases and J gave up 2 bases; unmatched junction bases: 2. The length of the CDR3 is 14 residues. Here the CDR3 reads CASSRDRAGNTIYF. The CDR3, as DNA: TGTGCCAGCAGCCGGGACAGGGCTGGAAACACCATATATTTT. The full variable domain, its missing parts supplied by reference TRBV2 and TRBJ1-3, is EPEVTQTPSHQVTQMGQEVILRCVPISNHLYFYWYRQILGQKVEFLVSFYNNEISEKSEIFDDQFSVERPDGSNFTLKIRSTKLEDSAMYFCASSRDRAGNTIYFGEGSWLTVV.

The chain has TRBV7-8 and TRBJ2-5; 11 positions match TRBD1. Trimming cost V 5 bases and J 4 bases; bases outside gene matches: 9. The CDR3 totals 16 residues. Germline CDR1 is SGHVS and CDR2 is FQNEAQ. The CDR3 nucleotides read TGTGCCAGCAGCGCGAGGACAGGGGGCGCGGGAGAGACCCAGTACTTC. Translated: CASSARTGGAGETQYF.

The chain links TRBV11-2 to TRBJ2-1, with 14 positions matching TRBD2. The V and J ends lost 1 base and 8 bases, in that order; junction bases with no gene match: 4. CDR1 is SGHAT and CDR2 is FQNNGV in the germline V gene. The CDR3 is made up of 16 amino acids. The chain's CDR3 is CASSLGTSGRSHEQFF. The CDR3 nucleotides read TGTGCCAGCAGCTTAGGGACTAGCGGGAGGAGTCATGAGCAGTTCTTC.

This clone was recorded only once. The chain recombines TRBV18 with TRBJ1-4; D not certain. CDR1 is KGHSH, CDR2 LQKENI, per germline. Trimming took off 2 bases at V and 0 bases at J, with 10 bases between the two ends. CDR3 length: 16 residues. CDR3 region: CASSPEGRTTNEKLFF. The DNA for the CDR3 is TGTGCCAGCTCACCAGAGGGTCGGACAACTAATGAAAAACTGTTTTTT.

The CDR3 region is CASSPLGLAGNQETQYF. CDR3 nucleotides: TGTGCCAGCTCACCACTAGGACTAGCGGGAAACCAAGAGACCCAGTACTTC. This chain uses TRBV18 with TRBJ2-5, with 12 bases that match TRBD2. This CDR3 is 17 amino acids long. After removal of 1 base from V and 0 bases from J, the junction contained 3 bases not matched to a gene. Germline loops: CDR1 KGHSH, CDR2 LQKENI.

The chain couples TRBV6-5 to TRBJ1-1, with a weak D call TRBD1 (6 bases). V was clipped by 6 bases and J by 7 bases, with 18 bases between them. The CDR3 length is 14 residues. CDR1 is MNHEY, CDR2 SVGAGI, per germline. CDR3 region: CASSRGAQPDEAFF. DNA for the CDR3: TGTGCCAGCAGCCGGGGGGCTCAACCTGATGAAGCTTTCTTT.

The gene calls are TRBV6-6 and TRBJ2-7; D gene uncertain. The CDR3 sequence is 14 residues long. Germline CDR1 reads MNHNY; CDR2 reads SVGAGI (reference sequence). Trimming took off 0 bases at V and 2 bases at J, with 8 bases between the two ends. CDR3 sequence: CASSYSVGPYEQYF. Here the CDR3 DNA reads TGTGCCAGCAGTTACTCGGTGGGCCCCTACGAGCAGTACTTC.

V gene TRBV4-2 combines with J gene TRBJ2-2, with 9 bases identical to TRBD2. Germline V gene data show CDR1 as LGHNA and CDR2 as YNFKEQ. The CDR3 contains 20 residues. V shed 0 bases, J shed 6 bases, and the junction held 17 bases outside the gene matches. CDR3 DNA sequence: TGTGCCAGCAGCCAAGACCGGGGTAGCGGGGGCCCCGCGAGGGCCGGGGAGCTGTTTTTT. Translating it yields CASSQDRGSGGPARAGELFF.

This sequence joins TRBV10-3 and TRBJ1-2, with 8 nucleotides matching TRBD1. The germline V gene has CDR1 ENHRY and CDR2 SYGVKD. This CDR3 spans 14 amino acids. After removal of 4 bases from V and 2 bases from J, the junction contained 3 bases not matched to a gene. The CDR3: CAISVDRENYGYTF. CDR3 DNA: TGTGCCATCAGTGTGGACAGGGAGAACTATGGCTACACCTTC.

The J gene is TRBJ2-2, the V gene TRBV28; 7 bases are shared with TRBD2. Trimming removed 5 bases from V and 4 bases from J; junction bases left unmatched: 7. CDR1 and CDR2 (germline): MDHEN, SYDVKM. The CDR3 loop spans 15 amino acids. The CDR3 region has the DNA TGTGCCAGCAGTCCCCCGGGAGGTATCACCGGGGAGCTGTTTTTT. Its translation: CASSPPGGITGELFF. Filled out from reference TRBV28 and TRBJ2-2, the complete variable domain reads DVKVTQSSRYLVKRTGEKVFLECVQDMDHENMFWYRQDPGLGLRLIYFSYDVKMKEKGDIPEGYSVSREKKERFSLILESASTNQTSMYLCASSPPGGITGELFFGEGSRLTVL.

This clone appeared once. The chain recombines TRBV15 with TRBJ2-7, with 7 bases lining up with TRBD1. The V and J ends lost 1 base and 6 bases, in that order; junction bases with no gene match: 3. The CDR3 is 13 residues long. CDR1 and CDR2 from the germline V gene are LNHNV and YYDKDF (reference sequence). The CDR3 is CATSRGPGGEQYF. CDR3 DNA sequence: TGTGCCACCAGCAGAGGCCCAGGGGGCGAGCAGTACTTC.

The chain employs TRBV7-3 and TRBJ2-3; 9 nucleotides match TRBD2. The CDR3 spans 15 residues. CDR1 SGHTA and CDR2 FQGTGA come from the germline V gene. With V trimmed by 3 bases and J by 1 base, 2 bases remained unmatched. The CDR3: CASSFSGGGTDTQYF. CDR3 nucleotide sequence: TGTGCCAGCAGCTTTAGCGGGGGCGGCACAGATACGCAGTATTTT.

V is TRBV6-1 and J is TRBJ2-5; 7 nucleotides align to TRBD1. J was trimmed by 1 base and V by 3 bases; bases with no gene match: 11. There are 17 residues in the CDR3. Germline V gives CDR1 MNHNS, CDR2 SASEGT. In DNA, the CDR3 is TGTGCCAGCAGTGAGAAGACAGGGTTAGACTTCCAAGAGACCCAGTACTTC. This gives the protein CASSEKTGLDFQETQYF.

The CDR3 DNA reads TGTGCCAGCGGGAGTCAGTGGCACACTGAAGCTTTCTTT. Residues: CASGSQWHTEAFF. The chain joins TRBV2 to TRBJ1-1; D not resolved. Germline-derived CDR1 and CDR2 are SNHLY and FYNNEI. The CDR3 spans 13 residues. V was shortened by 8 bases and J by 3 bases, with 13 bases between the two germline ends.

The chain uses TRBV30 and TRBJ2-5; 8 bases match TRBD2. The germline gives CDR1 GTSNPN, CDR2 SVGIG (reference sequence). The CDR3 covers 13 residues. V was clipped by 5 bases and J by 5 bases; unmatched bases: 7. As DNA, the CDR3 is TGTGCCTGGGGCAGACTAGCGTGGGAGACCCAGTACTTC. Translation: CAWGRLAWETQYF.